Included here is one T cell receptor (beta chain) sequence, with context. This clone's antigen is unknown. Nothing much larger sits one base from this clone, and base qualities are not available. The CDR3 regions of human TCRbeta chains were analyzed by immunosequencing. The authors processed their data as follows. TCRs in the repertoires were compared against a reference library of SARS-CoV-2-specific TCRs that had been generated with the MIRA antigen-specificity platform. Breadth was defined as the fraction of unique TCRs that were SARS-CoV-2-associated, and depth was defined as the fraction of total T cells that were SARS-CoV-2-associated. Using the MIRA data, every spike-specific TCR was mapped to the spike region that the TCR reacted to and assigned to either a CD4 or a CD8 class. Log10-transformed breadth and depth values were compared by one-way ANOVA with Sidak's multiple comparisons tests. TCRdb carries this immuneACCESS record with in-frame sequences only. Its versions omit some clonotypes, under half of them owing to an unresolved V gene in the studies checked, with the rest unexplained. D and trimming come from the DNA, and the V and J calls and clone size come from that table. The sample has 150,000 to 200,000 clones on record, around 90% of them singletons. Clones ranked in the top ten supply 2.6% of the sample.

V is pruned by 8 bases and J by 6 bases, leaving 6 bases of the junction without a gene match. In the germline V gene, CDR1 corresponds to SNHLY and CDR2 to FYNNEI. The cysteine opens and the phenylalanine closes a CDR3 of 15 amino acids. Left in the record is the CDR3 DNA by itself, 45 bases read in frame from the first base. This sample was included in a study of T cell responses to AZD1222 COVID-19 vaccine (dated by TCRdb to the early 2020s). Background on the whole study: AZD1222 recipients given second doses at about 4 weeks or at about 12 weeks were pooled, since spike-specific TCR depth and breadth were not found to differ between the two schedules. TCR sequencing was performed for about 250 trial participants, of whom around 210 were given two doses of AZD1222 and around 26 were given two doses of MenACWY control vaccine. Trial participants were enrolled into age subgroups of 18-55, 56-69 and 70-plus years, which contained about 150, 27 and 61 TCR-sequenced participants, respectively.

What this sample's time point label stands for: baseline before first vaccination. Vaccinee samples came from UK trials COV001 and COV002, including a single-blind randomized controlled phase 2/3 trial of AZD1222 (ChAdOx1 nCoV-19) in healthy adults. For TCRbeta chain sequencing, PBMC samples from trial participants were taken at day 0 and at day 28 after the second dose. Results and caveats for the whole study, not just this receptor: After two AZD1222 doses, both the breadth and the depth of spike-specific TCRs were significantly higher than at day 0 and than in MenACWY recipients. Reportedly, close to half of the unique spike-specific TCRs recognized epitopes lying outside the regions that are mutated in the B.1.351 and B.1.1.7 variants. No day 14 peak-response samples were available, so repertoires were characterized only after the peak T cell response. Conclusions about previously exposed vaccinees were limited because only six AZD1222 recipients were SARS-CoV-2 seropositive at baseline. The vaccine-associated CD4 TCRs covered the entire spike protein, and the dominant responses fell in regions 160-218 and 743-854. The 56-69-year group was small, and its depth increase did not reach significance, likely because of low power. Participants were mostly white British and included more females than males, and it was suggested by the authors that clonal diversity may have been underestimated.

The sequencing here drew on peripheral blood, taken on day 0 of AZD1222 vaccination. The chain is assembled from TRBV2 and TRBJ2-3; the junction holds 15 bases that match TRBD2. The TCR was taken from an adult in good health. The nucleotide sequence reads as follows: TGTGCCAGCGAGTGGACTAGCGGGAGGGCGGATACGCAGTATTTT. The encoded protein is CASEWTSGRADTQYF.